This T cell receptor beta chain originates from a study of T cell changes during pregnancy in multiple sclerosis. Sequencing used immunoSEQ multiplex PCR; TCRdb keeps in-frame clones, though not all of them. The sample lists tens of thousands of clones, 85% to 90% occurring once. CDR1 is MNHNS, CDR2 SASEGT, per germline. The CDR3 has 15 amino acids. V was shortened by 6 bases and J by 0 bases, with 12 bases between the two germline ends. The chain uses TRBV6-1 and TRBJ2-1, with D possibly being TRBD1 (5 bases). The receptor was isolated from a female donor in good health, enrolled as a control in a pregnancy study. The sequences come from peripheral blood, collected in the second trimester of pregnancy. The CDR3 spells CASRAGFSSYNEQFF. In nucleotides, the CDR3 is TGTGCCAGCAGAGCAGGGTTCAGCTCCTACAATGAGCAGTTCTTC.